These 10 T cell receptor beta chains came from one sample sequenced in a study of tumor and adjacent non-tumor tissue in lung cancer. This sample's RNA came from whole unsorted tissue. A modified ARM-PCR protocol with three rounds of nested PCR amplified TCRbeta. TCRdb recomputed calls from the multiplex PCR reads with MiXCR, one row per CDR3 protein. The top ten hold almost 25% of the sample, which has 220,000 or so distinct CDR3 sequences, less than 80% seen once. The sample consisted of lung tumor tissue. These receptors came from a man aged 55-75 years with non-small cell lung cancer.

Points on this clonotype: One end of the junction varies from germline; a read error may be responsible. The chain links TRBV4-3 to TRBJ1-1; no reliable D call. The CDR3 has 15 amino acids. From germline, CDR1 is LGHNA and CDR2 YSLEER. CDR3 in amino acids: CATSQELYGNTEVFF. In DNA, the CDR3 is TGCGCCACCAGCCAAGAATTATACGGGAACACTGAAGTTTTCTTT.

This clonotype was recorded at least ten times. This sequence joins TRBV20-1 and TRBJ2-1; 11 bases agree with TRBD2. Germline V gene data show CDR1 as DFQATT and CDR2 as SNEGSKA (reference sequence). The CDR3 is made up of 16 amino acids. J was trimmed by 4 bases and V by 0 bases; bases with no gene match: 5. The CDR3 nucleotides read TGCAGTGCTAGAGATTGGAGGACTAGCGGGTACAATGAGCAGTTCTTC. It translates to CSARDWRTSGYNEQFF.

The table lists this clonotype with many counts. V and J are TRBV20-1 and TRBJ2-4; tentatively, D is TRBD1 (5 bases). Germline CDR1 DFQATT, CDR2 SNEGSKA (reference sequence). Trimming stripped 6 bases from V and 5 bases from J, with 17 bases between. This CDR3 is built from 14 residues. In nucleotides, the CDR3 is TGCAGTGCCGCGGTCTCTATAGGGGAAAACATTCAGTACTTC. Its protein product is CSAAVSIGENIQYF.

This clonotype was seen a few times. The chain recombines TRBV29-1 with TRBJ2-5; tentatively, D is TRBD2 (6 bases). Germline lookup yields CDR1 SQVTM and CDR2 ANQGSEA. V lost 3 bases to trimming and J lost 9 bases, with 17 bases between them. The CDR3 covers 13 residues. This CDR3 is CSVEGTGAWSQYF. The CDR3, as DNA: TGCAGCGTTGAGGGGACTGGGGCTTGGTCCCAGTACTTC.

J is TRBJ1-5 and V is TRBV19, with D unclear. The CDR3 has 13 amino acids. V was trimmed by 5 bases and J by 6 bases, leaving 11 bases between them. The germline V gene has CDR1 LNHDA and CDR2 SQIVND (reference sequence). The CDR3 DNA is TGTGCCAGTAGTTCCATGGGTACTCAGCCCCAGCATTTT. It yields the protein CASSSMGTQPQHF.

The V and J genes are TRBV11-2 and TRBJ2-7, with 9 bases aligning to TRBD2. The CDR3 totals 17 residues. V lost 0 bases to trimming and J lost 11 bases; unmatched junction nucleotides: 17. Germline CDR1 reads SGHAT; CDR2 reads FQNNGV. CDR3 loop: CASSLDFSGGTYEDKYF. CDR3 sequence (DNA): TGTGCCAGCAGCTTAGATTTTAGCGGGGGAACCTACGAGGATAAGTACTTC.

The gene calls are TRBV6-5 and TRBJ2-3; D is unresolved. This CDR3 region has 15 residues. Germline values: CDR1 MNHEY, CDR2 SVGAGI. V was clipped by 0 bases and J by 4 bases, with 11 bases between them. CDR3 DNA sequence: TGTGCCAGCAGTTACTCGGGGATCATCCCAGATACGCAGTATTTT. Translating it yields CASSYSGIIPDTQYF.

This clonotype was seen a few times. This may stem from a read error, because a much larger clone lies one nucleotide away. CDR3 DNA sequence: TGTGCCAGCACCCACCCCGGACCGAACACCAGGGAGCTGTTTTTT. Translated: CASTHPGPNTRELFF. V is TRBV11-2 and J is TRBJ2-2; D gene ambiguous. Germline V lookup: CDR1 SGHAT, CDR2 FQNNGV. The CDR3 length is 15 residues.

This clonotype was seen only a few times. This clone may be a read error of a much larger clone one base away. This chain links TRBV11-2 with TRBJ1-6; the match to TRBD1 covers 8 bases. The germline CDR1 and CDR2 sequences are SGHAT and FQNNGV. This CDR3 is built from 12 residues. V lost 5 bases, J lost 19 bases, and 10 bases stayed unmatched. CDR3 amino acids: CASSHTDREAHF. CDR3 in DNA: TGTGCCAGCAGCCACACGGACAGGGAGGCACACTTT.

Only a few counts were recorded for this clonotype. The chain is built from TRBV12-3 or TRBV12-4 and TRBJ2-5; D not resolved. There are 14 residues in the CDR3. The V end lost 5 bases, the J end lost 4 bases, and 14 bases lay between the germline ends. The CDR3 nucleotides read TGTGCCAGCAGTGTCGGTGACCCCCCAGAGACCCAGTACTTC. Translating it yields CASSVGDPPETQYF.